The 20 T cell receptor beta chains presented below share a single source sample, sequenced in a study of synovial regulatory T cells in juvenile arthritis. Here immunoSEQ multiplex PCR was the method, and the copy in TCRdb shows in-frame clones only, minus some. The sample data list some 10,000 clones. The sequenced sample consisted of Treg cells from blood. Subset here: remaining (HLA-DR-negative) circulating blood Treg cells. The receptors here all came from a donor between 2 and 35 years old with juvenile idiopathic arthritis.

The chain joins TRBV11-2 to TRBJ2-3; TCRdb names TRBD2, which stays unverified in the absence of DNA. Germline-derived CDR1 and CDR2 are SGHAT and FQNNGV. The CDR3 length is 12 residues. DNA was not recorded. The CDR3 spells CASSFGTDTQYF.

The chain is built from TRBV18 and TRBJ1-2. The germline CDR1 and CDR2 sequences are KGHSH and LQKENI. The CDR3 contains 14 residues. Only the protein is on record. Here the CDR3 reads CASSPGGRDNGYTF.

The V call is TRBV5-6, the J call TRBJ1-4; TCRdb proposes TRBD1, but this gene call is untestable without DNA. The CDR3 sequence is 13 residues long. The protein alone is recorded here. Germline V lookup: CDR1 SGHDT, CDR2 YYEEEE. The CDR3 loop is CASNQGGGEKLFF.

The CDR3 sequence is CASHSVWYTEAFF. The rearrangement joins TRBV6-1 to TRBJ1-1. The CDR3 has 13 residues. No DNA accompanies this entry. The germline V gene encodes CDR1 MNHNS and CDR2 SASEGT.

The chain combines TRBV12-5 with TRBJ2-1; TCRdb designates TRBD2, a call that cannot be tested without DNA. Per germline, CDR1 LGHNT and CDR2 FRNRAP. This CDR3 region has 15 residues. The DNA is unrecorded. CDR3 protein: CASGSGLGWSDEQFF.

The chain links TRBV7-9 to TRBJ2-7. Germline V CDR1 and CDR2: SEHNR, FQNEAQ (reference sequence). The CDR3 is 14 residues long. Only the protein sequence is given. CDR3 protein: CASSLGVVSYEQYF.

This CDR3 reads CAISEGSGSGANVLTF. The J gene is TRBJ2-6, the V gene TRBV10-3. CDR3 length: 16 amino acids. The nucleotide record is missing. Per germline, CDR1 ENHRY and CDR2 SYGVKD.

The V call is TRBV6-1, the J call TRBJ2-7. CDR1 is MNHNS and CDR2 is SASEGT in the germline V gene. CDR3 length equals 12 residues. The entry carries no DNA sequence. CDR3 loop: CASSESHYEQYF.

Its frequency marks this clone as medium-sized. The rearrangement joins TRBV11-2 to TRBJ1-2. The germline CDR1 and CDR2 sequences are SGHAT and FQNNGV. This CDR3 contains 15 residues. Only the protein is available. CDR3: CASSFTPDSVYGYTF. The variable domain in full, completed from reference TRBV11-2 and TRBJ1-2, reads EAGVAQSPRYKIIEKRQSVAFWCNPISGHATLYWYQQILGQGPKLLIQFQNNGVVDDSQLPKDRFSAERLKGVDSTLKIQPAKLEDSAVYLCASSFTPDSVYGYTFGSGTRLTVV.

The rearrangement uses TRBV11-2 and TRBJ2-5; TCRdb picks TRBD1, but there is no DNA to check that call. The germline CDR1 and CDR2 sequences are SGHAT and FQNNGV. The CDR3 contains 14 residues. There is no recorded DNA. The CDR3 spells CASSLGRGQKTQYF.

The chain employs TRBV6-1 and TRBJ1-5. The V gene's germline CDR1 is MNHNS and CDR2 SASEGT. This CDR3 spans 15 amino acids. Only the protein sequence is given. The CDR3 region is CASSDSWGGGQPQHF.

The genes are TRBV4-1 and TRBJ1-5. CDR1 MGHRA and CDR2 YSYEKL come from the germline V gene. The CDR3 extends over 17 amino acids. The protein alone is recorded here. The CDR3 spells CASSPSRGTLLNQPQHF.

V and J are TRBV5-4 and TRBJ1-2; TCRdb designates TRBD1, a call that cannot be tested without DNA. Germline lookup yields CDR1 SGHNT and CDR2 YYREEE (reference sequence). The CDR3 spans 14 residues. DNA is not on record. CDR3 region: CASSLGQGAGGYTF.

CDR3 sequence: CASSFGIANTEAFF. The rearrangement joins TRBV5-6 to TRBJ1-1. The germline CDR1 and CDR2 sequences are SGHDT and YYEEEE. This CDR3 is built from 14 residues. No DNA has been recorded.

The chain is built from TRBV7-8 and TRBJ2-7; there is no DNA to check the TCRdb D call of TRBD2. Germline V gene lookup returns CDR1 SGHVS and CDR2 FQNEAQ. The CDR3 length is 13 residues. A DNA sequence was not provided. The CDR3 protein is CAIRASGSYEQYF.

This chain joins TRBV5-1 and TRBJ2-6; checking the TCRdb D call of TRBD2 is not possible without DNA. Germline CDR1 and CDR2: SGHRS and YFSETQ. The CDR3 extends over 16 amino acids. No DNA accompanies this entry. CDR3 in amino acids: CASSIWSLAGANVLTF.

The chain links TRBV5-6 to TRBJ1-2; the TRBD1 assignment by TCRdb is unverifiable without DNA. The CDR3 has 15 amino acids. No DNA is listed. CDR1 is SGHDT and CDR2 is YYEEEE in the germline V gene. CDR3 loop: CASSLPGQGAGGYTF. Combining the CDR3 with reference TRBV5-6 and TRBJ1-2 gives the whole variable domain DAGVTQSPTHLIKTRGQQVTLRCSPKSGHDTVSWYQQALGQGPQFIFQYYEEEERQRGNFPDRFSGHQFPNYSSELNVNALLLGDSALYLCASSLPGQGAGGYTFGSGTRLTVV.

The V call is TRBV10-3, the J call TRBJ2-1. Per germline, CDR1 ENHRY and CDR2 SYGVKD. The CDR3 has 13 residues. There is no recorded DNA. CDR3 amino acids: CAIMGPLGNEQFF.

CDR3 residues: CASGSGTGTYISYEQYF. V usage is TRBV12-5 and J usage is TRBJ2-7. The CDR3 covers 17 residues. Only the protein sequence is given. Germline V CDR1 and CDR2: LGHNT, FRNRAP.

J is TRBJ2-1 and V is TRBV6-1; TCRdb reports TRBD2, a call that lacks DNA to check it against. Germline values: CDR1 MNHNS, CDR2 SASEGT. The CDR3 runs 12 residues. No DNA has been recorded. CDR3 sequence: CASNLPGGEQFF.